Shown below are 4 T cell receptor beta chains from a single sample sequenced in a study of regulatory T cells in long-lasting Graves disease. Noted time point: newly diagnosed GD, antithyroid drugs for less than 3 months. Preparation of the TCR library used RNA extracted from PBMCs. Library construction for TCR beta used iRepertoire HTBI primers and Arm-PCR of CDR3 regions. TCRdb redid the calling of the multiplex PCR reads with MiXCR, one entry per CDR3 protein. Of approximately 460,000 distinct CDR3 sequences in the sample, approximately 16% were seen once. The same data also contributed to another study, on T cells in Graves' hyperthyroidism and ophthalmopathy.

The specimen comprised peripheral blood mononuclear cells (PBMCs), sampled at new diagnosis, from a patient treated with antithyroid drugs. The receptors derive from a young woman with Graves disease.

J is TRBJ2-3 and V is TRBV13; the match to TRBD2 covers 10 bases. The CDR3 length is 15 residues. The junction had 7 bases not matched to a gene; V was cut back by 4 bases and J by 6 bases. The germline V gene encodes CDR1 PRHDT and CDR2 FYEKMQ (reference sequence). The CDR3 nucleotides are TGTGCCAGCAGCTCTCTAAGCGGGAGGGATGATACGCAGTATTTT. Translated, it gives CASSSLSGRDDTQYF.

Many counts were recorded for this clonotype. CDR3 bases: TGTGCCAGCAGCGGCCCGGGACTAGCTCTGAACACCGGGGAGCTGTTTTTT. Translating it yields CASSGPGLALNTGELFF. This sequence joins TRBV7-6 and TRBJ2-2, with 9 bases that match TRBD2. Germline loops: CDR1 SGHVS, CDR2 FNYEAQ. The V segment lost 5 bases and the J segment 1 base; nucleotides outside the gene matches: 8. This CDR3 is built from 17 residues. Supplemented by reference TRBV7-6 and TRBJ2-2, the full variable domain reads GAGVSQSPRYKVTKRGQDVALRCDPISGHVSLYWYRQALGQGPEFLTYFNYEAQQDKSGLPNDRFSAERPEGSISTLTIQRTEQRDSAMYRCASSGPGLALNTGELFFGEGSRLTVL.

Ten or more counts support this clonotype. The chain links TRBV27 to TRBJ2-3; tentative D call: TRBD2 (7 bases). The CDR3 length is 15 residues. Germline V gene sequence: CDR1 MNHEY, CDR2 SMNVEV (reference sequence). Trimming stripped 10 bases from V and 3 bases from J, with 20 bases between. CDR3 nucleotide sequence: TGTGCCACCCCACGGGGGGCGCAAGGGACAGATACGCAGTATTTT. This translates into CATPRGAQGTDTQYF.

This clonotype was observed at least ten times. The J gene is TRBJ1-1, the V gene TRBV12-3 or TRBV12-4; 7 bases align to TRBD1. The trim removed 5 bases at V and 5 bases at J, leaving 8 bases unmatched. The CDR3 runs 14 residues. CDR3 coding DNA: TGTGCCAGCAGTCCCGGTGGGACAGAGACTGAAGCTTTCTTT. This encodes CASSPGGTETEAFF.